Listed here are 9 T cell receptor beta chains from one sample, sequenced in a study of T cells after yellow fever vaccination. One entry per CDR3 protein, called by TCRdb with MiXCR from the 5' RACE reads. The sample consists of approximately 150,000 distinct CDR3 sequences, less than 9.5% of them appearing once. This specimen was CD4+ T cells sorted from PBMCs, taken 5 days after the yellow fever booster vaccination. The receptors derive from a man aged 25-45 years who received the YFV17D yellow fever vaccine.

At least ten counts were recorded for this clonotype. This rearrangement joins TRBV3-1 to TRBJ2-4; D unresolved. Germline lookup yields CDR1 LGHDT and CDR2 YNNKEL (reference sequence). Trimming left V 2 bases short and J 0 bases short, with 5 bases between. The CDR3 has 14 residues. CDR3 loop: CASSQQVAKNIQYF. DNA for the CDR3: TGTGCCAGCAGCCAACAGGTAGCCAAAAACATTCAGTACTTC.

This clonotype was picked up many times. The chain uses TRBV19 and TRBJ2-3; no clear D gene. The CDR3 spans 15 residues. Between the trimmed V and J ends, which lost 4 bases and 1 base, there was a span of 12 bases. Germline V CDR1 and CDR2: LNHDA, SQIVND (reference sequence). CDR3 nucleotide sequence: TGTGCCAGTAGTACCGCCCGGCTCGGCACAGATACGCAGTATTTT. Translated, it gives CASSTARLGTDTQYF.

This clonotype has at least ten counts. The V call is TRBV6-6, the J call TRBJ2-3; TRBD1 agrees at 10 bases. V dropped 7 bases and J dropped 10; count of bases not matched to a gene: 5. Germline loops: CDR1 MNHNY, CDR2 SVGAGI (reference sequence). The CDR3 runs to 12 residues. The CDR3 loop reads CASNRQGASQYF. The CDR3 DNA reads TGTGCCAGCAACAGACAGGGGGCGTCGCAGTATTTT.

This clonotype was counted ten times or more. The V gene is TRBV7-2, the J gene TRBJ2-1; the match to TRBD2 covers 8 bases. V was clipped by 2 bases and J by 6 bases; unmatched bases: 9. The CDR3 runs to 16 residues. Germline assignment: CDR1 SGHTA and CDR2 FQGNSA. CDR3 sequence reads: CASSLMTSVVSNEQFF. The CDR3 region has the DNA TGTGCCAGCAGCTTAATGACTAGCGTAGTATCCAATGAGCAGTTCTTC.

This clonotype was observed many times. The chain combines TRBV7-9 with TRBJ2-1, with 7 nucleotides matching TRBD1. Losses at the gene ends were 8 bases for V and 0 bases for J; bases not matched to a gene: 10. There are 16 residues in the CDR3. From germline, CDR1 is SEHNR and CDR2 FQNEAQ (reference sequence). The CDR3 loop reads CASDYRGLSSYNEQFF. CDR3 coding DNA: TGTGCCAGCGATTACAGGGGCCTGAGCTCCTACAATGAGCAGTTCTTC.

This clonotype was observed many times. The chain recombines TRBV10-3 with TRBJ2-2; 10 bases are a match to TRBD1. With 7 bases clipped from V and 3 bases from J, the junction kept 5 bases outside the gene matches. Germline CDR1 reads ENHRY; CDR2 reads SYGVKD. The CDR3 is made up of 15 amino acids. CDR3 bases: TGTGCCATCAATTCCGGACAGGGGGACACCGGGGAGCTGTTTTTT. The encoded protein is CAINSGQGDTGELFF.

In its sample, this clonotype was seen many times. The rearrangement links TRBV30 to TRBJ2-1; possible D gene TRBD1, 5 bases. V lost 0 bases and J lost 16, with 22 bases in between. CDR3 size: 14 residues. Looked up from germline, CDR1 is GTSNPN and CDR2 is SVGIG (reference sequence). In DNA form, the CDR3 reads TGTGCCTGGAGTGTACTTAGTACTTGGGGCCCCGGTTTCTTC. This codes for CAWSVLSTWGPGFF.

This clonotype was detected ten times or more. The J gene is TRBJ2-1, the V gene TRBV19; 8 bases are shared with TRBD2. J was trimmed by 0 bases and V by 3 bases; bases with no gene match: 4. This CDR3 comprises 16 residues. Germline assignment: CDR1 LNHDA and CDR2 SQIVND (reference sequence). CDR3 amino acids: CASSILRGASYNEQFF. CDR3 sequence (DNA): TGTGCCAGTAGTATTTTGCGGGGGGCCTCCTACAATGAGCAGTTCTTC.

This clonotype was detected ten times or more. This chain joins TRBV10-1 and TRBJ2-1; D remains unclear. The V end was cut by 6 bases, the J end by 4 bases, with 7 bases between. The CDR3 spans 12 residues. Germline V gives CDR1 WNHNN, CDR2 SYGVQD (reference sequence). In DNA, the CDR3 is TGCGCCAGCAGCGATTTATACAATGAGCAGTTCTTC. Amino acids: CASSDLYNEQFF.